One and the same sample provided the 9 T cell receptor beta chains below, sequenced in a study of patients and donors after allogeneic stem cell transplantation. TCRdb reprocessed the RT-PCR reads with MiXCR, giving one entry per CDR3 protein. The sample shows approximately 88,000 distinct CDR3 sequences, approximately 5.2% of them seen only once. Source material: blood, either unsorted or a sorted T cell fraction (not recorded which). The receptors derive from a human donor who was either an allogeneic HSCT recipient or a stem cell or donor lymphocyte infusion donor (not recorded which). It is not recorded whose cells these are; they may come from a transplant donor.

This clonotype was counted many times. V usage is TRBV12-3 or TRBV12-4 and J usage is TRBJ1-1, with 8 bases aligning to TRBD1. V dropped 6 bases and J dropped 1; count of bases not matched to a gene: 4. The CDR3 is 14 amino acids. In DNA form, the CDR3 reads TGTGCCAGCAGCGGGACAGGTGCGAACACTGAAGCTTTCTTT. Amino acids: CASSGTGANTEAFF.

The chain carries TRBV6-2 or TRBV6-3 and TRBJ2-1; no clear D. This CDR3 spans 15 amino acids. Trimming pared 6 bases from V and 4 bases from J, leaving 16 bases between. The germline CDR1 and CDR2 sequences are MNHEY and SVGEGT. CDR3 DNA: TGTGCCAGCAGCCGCTCGGCACGGCCGTACAATGAGCAGTTCTTC. Residues: CASSRSARPYNEQFF.

V and J are TRBV11-2 and TRBJ2-1, with a weak D call TRBD2 (6 bases). The germline V gene encodes CDR1 SGHAT and CDR2 FQNNGV. CDR3 length: 15 residues. V lost 1 base, J lost 8 bases, and 15 bases lay in between. CDR3 amino acids: CASSLGAGSWHEQFF. In nucleotides, the CDR3 is TGTGCCAGCAGCTTAGGGGCGGGAAGTTGGCATGAGCAGTTCTTC.

This clonotype appeared a few times. V and J are TRBV18 and TRBJ2-1, with 8 bases fitting TRBD2. This CDR3 is 15 amino acids long. With V trimmed by 3 bases and J by 2 bases, 3 bases remained unmatched. Germline CDR1 and CDR2: KGHSH and LQKENI. In DNA form, the CDR3 reads TGTGCCAGCTCACCGGCTAGCGGGCCCTACAATGAGCAGTTCTTC. It yields the protein CASSPASGPYNEQFF.

This clonotype has at least ten counts. This sequence joins TRBV27 and TRBJ2-2; D not resolved. Trimming removed 1 base at V and 5 bases at J, with 11 bases between. This CDR3 is 15 amino acids long. Germline V lookup: CDR1 MNHEY, CDR2 SMNVEV (reference sequence). CDR3: CASSLYPSRTGELFF. CDR3 nucleotide sequence: TGTGCCAGCAGTTTATATCCGTCCAGGACCGGGGAGCTGTTTTTT.

This clonotype was observed many times. The CDR3 DNA reads as TGTGCCAGCAGCTTGTTCGGGGGGGAGGAAGCTTTCTTT. This sequence encodes CASSLFGGEEAFF. The rearrangement uses TRBV7-2 and TRBJ1-1, with D possibly being TRBD1 (5 bases). The CDR3 has 13 residues. Germline V gene sequence: CDR1 SGHTA, CDR2 FQGNSA. V dropped 3 bases and J dropped 8 bases, with 13 bases sitting between them. The complete variable domain, with remaining parts taken from reference TRBV7-2 and TRBJ1-1, reads GAGVSQSPSNKVTEKGKDVELRCDPISGHTALYWYRQSLGQGLEFLIYFQGNSAPDKSGLPSDRFSAERTGGSVSTLTIQRTQQEDSAVYLCASSLFGGEEAFFGQGTRLTVV.

This clonotype was seen a few times. The chain is built from TRBV12-3 or TRBV12-4 and TRBJ1-5; D is ambiguous. The V gene lost 6 bases and the J gene lost 4 bases, with 10 bases spanning the gap. The CDR3 covers 13 residues. The CDR3 region is CASRYQRNQPQHF. The CDR3, as DNA: TGTGCCAGCAGGTACCAGAGAAATCAGCCCCAGCATTTT.

This clonotype showed up many times. The V gene is TRBV29-1, the J gene TRBJ2-2; no reliable D call. V was cut by 5 bases and J by 3 bases, with 7 bases left in between. CDR3 length: 12 amino acids. The germline V gene has CDR1 SQVTM and CDR2 ANQGSEA. DNA for the CDR3: TGCAGCGTTCGAAGAGACACCGGGGAGCTGTTTTTT. This codes for CSVRRDTGELFF.

Ten or more counts support this clonotype. V gene TRBV2 combines with J gene TRBJ2-3; D not certain. Germline values: CDR1 SNHLY, CDR2 FYNNEI. V was pared by 2 bases and J by 5 bases, with 5 bases between. The CDR3 sequence is 12 residues long. The DNA of the CDR3 is TGTGCCAGCAGTGAAAACGGAGATACGCAGTATTTT. Protein sequence: CASSENGDTQYF. Full variable domain (missing parts from reference TRBV2 and TRBJ2-3): EPEVTQTPSHQVTQMGQEVILRCVPISNHLYFYWYRQILGQKVEFLVSFYNNEISEKSEIFDDQFSVERPDGSNFTLKIRSTKLEDSAMYFCASSENGDTQYFGPGTRLTVL.